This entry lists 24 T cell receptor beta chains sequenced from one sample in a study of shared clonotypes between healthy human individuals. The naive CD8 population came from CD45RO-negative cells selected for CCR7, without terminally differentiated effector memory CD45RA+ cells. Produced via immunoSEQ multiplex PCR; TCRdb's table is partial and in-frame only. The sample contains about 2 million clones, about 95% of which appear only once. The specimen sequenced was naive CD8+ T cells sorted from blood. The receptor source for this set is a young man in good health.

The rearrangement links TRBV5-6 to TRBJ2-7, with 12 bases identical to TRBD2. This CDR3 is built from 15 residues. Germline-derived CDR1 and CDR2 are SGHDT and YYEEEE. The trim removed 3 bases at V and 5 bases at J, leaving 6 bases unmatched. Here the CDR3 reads CASSWVLAGGNEQYF. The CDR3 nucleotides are TGTGCCAGCAGCTGGGTACTAGCGGGAGGAAACGAGCAGTACTTC.

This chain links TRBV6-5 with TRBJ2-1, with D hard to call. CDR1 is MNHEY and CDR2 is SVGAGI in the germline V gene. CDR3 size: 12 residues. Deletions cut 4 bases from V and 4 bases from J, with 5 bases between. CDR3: CASSSPYNEQFF. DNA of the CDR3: TGTGCCAGCAGTTCCCCGTACAATGAGCAGTTCTTC.

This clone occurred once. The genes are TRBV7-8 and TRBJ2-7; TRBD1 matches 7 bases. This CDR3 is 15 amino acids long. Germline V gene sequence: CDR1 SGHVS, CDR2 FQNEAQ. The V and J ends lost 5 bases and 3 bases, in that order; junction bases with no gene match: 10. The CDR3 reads CASSRRGQSNYEQYF. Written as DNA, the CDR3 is TGTGCCAGCAGCCGCAGGGGACAGTCAAACTACGAGCAGTACTTC.

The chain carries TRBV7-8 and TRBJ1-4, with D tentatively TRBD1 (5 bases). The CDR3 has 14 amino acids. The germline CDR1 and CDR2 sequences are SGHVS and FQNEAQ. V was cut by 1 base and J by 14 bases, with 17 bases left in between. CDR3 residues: CASSLEPGTGFLFF. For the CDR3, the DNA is TGTGCCAGCAGCTTAGAGCCCGGGACGGGATTCCTGTTTTTT.

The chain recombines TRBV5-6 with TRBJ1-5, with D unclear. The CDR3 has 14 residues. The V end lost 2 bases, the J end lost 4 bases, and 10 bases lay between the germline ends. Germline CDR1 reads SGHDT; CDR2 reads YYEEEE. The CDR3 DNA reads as TGTGCCAGCAGCTTTTGGGGTAGTAATCAGCCCCAGCATTTT. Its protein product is CASSFWGSNQPQHF.

CDR3 amino acids: CASSERNAETQYF. CDR3 nucleotides: TGTGCCAGCAGCGAGAGGAACGCAGAGACCCAGTACTTC. The chain couples TRBV7-6 to TRBJ2-5; D not resolved. The CDR3 has 13 residues. Germline V gene lookup returns CDR1 SGHVS and CDR2 FNYEAQ. With 5 bases removed from V and 4 bases from J, the gap between germline ends came to 11 bases.

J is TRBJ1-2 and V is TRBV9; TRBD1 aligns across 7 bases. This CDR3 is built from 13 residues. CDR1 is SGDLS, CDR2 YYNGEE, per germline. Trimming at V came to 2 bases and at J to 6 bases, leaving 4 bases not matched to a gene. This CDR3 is CASSVRDSHGYTF. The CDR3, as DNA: TGTGCCAGCAGCGTCCGGGACAGCCATGGCTACACCTTC.

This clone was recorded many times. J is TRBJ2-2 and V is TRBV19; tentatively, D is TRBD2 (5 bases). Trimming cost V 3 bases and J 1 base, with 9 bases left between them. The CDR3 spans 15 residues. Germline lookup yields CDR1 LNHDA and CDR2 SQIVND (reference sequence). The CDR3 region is CASSISSGNTGELFF. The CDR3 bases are TGTGCCAGTAGTATTTCGAGCGGGAACACCGGGGAGCTGTTTTTT.

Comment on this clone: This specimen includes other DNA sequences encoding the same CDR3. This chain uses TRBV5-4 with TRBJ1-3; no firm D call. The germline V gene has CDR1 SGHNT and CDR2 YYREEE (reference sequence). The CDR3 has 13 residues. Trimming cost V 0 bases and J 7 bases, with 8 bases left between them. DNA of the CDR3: TGTGCCAGCAGCTTGGCCGGAGGGAACACCATATATTTT. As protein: CASSLAGGNTIYF.

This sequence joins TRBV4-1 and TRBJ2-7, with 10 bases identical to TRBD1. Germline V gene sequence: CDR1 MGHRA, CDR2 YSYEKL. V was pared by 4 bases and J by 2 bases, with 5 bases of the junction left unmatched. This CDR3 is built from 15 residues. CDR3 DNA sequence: TGCGCCAGCAGCCCATCGGGACAGGGGACCTACGAGCAGTACTTC. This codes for CASSPSGQGTYEQYF.

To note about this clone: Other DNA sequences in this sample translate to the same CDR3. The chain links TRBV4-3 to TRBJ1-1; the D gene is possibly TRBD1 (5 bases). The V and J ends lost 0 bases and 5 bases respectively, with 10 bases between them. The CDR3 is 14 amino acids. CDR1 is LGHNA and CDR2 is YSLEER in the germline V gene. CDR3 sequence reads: CASSQDQGGTEAFF. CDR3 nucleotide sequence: TGCGCCAGCAGCCAAGATCAGGGAGGGACTGAAGCTTTCTTT.

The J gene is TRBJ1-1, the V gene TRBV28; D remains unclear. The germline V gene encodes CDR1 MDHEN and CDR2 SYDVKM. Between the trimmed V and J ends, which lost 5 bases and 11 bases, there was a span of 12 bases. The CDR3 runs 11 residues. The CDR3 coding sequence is TGTGCCAGCAGTGAAACCTGGGAGGCTTTCTTT. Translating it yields CASSETWEAFF.

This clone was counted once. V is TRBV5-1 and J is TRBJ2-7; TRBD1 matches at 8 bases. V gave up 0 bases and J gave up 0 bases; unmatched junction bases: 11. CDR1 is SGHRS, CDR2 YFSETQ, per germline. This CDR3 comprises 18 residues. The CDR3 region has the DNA TGCGCCAGCAGCTTGGAGCCAGGGGGCGGATGGAGCTCCTACGAGCAGTACTTC. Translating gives CASSLEPGGGWSSYEQYF.

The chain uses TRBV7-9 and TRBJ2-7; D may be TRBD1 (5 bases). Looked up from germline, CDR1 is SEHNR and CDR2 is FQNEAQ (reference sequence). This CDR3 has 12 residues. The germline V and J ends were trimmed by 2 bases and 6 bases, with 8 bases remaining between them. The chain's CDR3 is CASSLQGAEQYF. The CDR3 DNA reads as TGTGCCAGCAGCTTACAGGGTGCCGAGCAGTACTTC.

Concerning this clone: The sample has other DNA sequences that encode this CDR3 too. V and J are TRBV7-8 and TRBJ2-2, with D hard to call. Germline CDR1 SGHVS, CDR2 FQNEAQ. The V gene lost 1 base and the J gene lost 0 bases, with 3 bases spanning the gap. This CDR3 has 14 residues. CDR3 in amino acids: CASSLGANTGELFF. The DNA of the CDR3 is TGTGCCAGCAGCTTAGGGGCGAACACCGGGGAGCTGTTTTTT.

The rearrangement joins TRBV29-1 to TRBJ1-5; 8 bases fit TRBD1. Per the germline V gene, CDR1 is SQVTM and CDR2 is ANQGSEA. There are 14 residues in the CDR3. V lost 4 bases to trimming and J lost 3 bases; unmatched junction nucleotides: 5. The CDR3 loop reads CSVGGTGDNQPQHF. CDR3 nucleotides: TGCAGCGTTGGAGGGACAGGCGACAATCAGCCCCAGCATTTT.

DNA of the CDR3: TGTGCCAGCAGTTCTGGTGCCAAAAACATTCAGTACTTC. Its protein product is CASSSGAKNIQYF. The V gene is TRBV28, the J gene TRBJ2-4; D is uncertain. The CDR3 spans 13 residues. V gave up 4 bases and J gave up 1 base, with 5 bases separating them. CDR1 is MDHEN, CDR2 SYDVKM, per germline.

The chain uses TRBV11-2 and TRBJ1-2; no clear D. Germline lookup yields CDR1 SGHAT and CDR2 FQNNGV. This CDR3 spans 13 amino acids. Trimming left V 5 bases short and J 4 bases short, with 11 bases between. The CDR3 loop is CASSGLGPYGYTF. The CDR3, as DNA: TGTGCCAGCAGCGGGCTCGGGCCCTATGGCTACACCTTC. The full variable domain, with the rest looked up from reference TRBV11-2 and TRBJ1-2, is EAGVAQSPRYKIIEKRQSVAFWCNPISGHATLYWYQQILGQGPKLLIQFQNNGVVDDSQLPKDRFSAERLKGVDSTLKIQPAKLEDSAVYLCASSGLGPYGYTFGSGTRLTVV.

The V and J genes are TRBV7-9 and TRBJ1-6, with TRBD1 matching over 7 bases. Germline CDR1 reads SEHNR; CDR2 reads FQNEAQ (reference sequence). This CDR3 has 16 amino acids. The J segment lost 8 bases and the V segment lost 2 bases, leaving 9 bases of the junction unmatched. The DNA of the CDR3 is TGTGCCAGCAGCTTATCCCCCACAGGGGTTCATTCACCCCTCCACTTT. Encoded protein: CASSLSPTGVHSPLHF.

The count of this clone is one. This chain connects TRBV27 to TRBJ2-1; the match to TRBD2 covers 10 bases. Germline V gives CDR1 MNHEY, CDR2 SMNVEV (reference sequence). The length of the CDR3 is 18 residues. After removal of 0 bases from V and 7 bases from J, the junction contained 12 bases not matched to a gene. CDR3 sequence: CASSLSPGAGTSVNEQFF. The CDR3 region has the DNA TGTGCCAGCAGTTTATCGCCCGGCGCCGGGACTAGCGTGAATGAGCAGTTCTTC.

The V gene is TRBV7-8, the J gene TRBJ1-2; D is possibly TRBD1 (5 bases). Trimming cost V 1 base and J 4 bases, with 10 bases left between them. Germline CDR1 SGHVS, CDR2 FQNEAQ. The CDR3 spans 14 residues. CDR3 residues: CASSLVTDLYGYTF. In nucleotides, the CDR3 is TGTGCCAGCAGCTTAGTGACAGACCTCTATGGCTACACCTTC.

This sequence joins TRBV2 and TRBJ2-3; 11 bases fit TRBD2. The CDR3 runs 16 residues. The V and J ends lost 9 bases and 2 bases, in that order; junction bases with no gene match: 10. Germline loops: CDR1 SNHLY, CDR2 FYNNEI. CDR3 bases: TGTGCCAGTTCGGAGGGGGGACTAGCGGCCACAGATACGCAGTATTTT. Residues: CASSEGGLAATDTQYF.

CDR3 sequence: CASHDSGRPDSYNEQFF. In DNA, the CDR3 is TGTGCCAGCCACGATAGCGGGAGGCCCGACTCCTACAATGAGCAGTTCTTC. The chain employs TRBV27 and TRBJ2-1; the match to TRBD2 covers 10 bases. V lost 8 bases to trimming and J lost 0 bases; unmatched junction nucleotides: 10. The CDR3 extends over 17 amino acids. Germline V lookup: CDR1 MNHEY, CDR2 SMNVEV (reference sequence).

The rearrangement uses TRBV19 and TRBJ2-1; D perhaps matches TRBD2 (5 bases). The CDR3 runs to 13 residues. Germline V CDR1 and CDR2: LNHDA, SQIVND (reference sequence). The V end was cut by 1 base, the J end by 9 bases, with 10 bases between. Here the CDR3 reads CASSIGESSEQFF. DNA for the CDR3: TGTGCCAGTAGTATAGGGGAGAGTTCTGAGCAGTTCTTC.